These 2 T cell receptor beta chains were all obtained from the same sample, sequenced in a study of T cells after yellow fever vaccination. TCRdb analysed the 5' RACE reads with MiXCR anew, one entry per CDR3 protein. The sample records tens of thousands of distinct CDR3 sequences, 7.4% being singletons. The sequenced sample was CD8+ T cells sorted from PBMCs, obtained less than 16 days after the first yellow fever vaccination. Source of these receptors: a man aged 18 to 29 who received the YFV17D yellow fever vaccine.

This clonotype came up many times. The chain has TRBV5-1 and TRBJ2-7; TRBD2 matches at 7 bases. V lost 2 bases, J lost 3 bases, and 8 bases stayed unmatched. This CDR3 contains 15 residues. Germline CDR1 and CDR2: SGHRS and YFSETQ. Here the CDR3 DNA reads TGCGCCAGCAGCTTTGGTCCCGGGACTAACTACGAGCAGTACGTC. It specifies CASSFGPGTNYEQYV.

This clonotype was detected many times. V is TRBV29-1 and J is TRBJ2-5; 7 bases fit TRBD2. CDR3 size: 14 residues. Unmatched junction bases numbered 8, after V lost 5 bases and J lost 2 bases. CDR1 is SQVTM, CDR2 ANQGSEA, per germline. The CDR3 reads CSVTPAGKQETQYF. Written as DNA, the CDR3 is TGCAGCGTTACCCCAGCGGGGAAGCAAGAGACCCAGTACTTC.